This TCR beta chain appears in the sequencing data of a study of T cells in localized non-small cell lung cancer. Findings and caveats of the study: Density of T cells in blood, when higher, went with longer overall survival.

This clone was picked up a small number of times. Its antigen remains unidentified. Libraries were prepared by immunoSEQ multiplex PCR; TCRdb keeps only in-frame clonotypes and omits some of them. The sample lists more than 1,300 clones, 17% occurring once. Trimming took off 5 bases at V and 5 bases at J, with 18 bases between the two ends. Germline lookup yields CDR1 MDHEN and CDR2 SYDVKM. The CDR3 has 15 residues. The receptor was derived from a female donor at least 60 years old with stage II lung adenocarcinoma. The chain recombines TRBV28 with TRBJ1-2, with a possible D match to TRBD1 (6 bases). The input for sequencing was normal lung tissue next to the tumor, taken before any cancer treatment. CDR3 residues: CASSEVRGGGYGYTF. Written as DNA, the CDR3 is TGTGCCAGCAGTGAGGTTCGAGGGGGAGGTTATGGCTACACCTTC.